Below, 28 T cell receptor beta chains from the same sample are listed, as sequenced in a study of shared clonotypes between healthy human individuals (dated by TCRdb to the early 2020s). The method behind the library was the immunoSEQ multiplex PCR assay. In TCRdb, the immuneACCESS table is reduced to in-frame sequences with V and J assigned. These tables do not hold every clone; where another copy was compared, an unresolved V gene accounts for under half, and the others remain unexplained. The sample profile shows some 2,000,000 clones; about 95% of them were found once. The ten largest clones take up more than 0.1% of the sample. The specimen sequenced was naive CD4+ T cells sorted from blood. The cell subset or site label for this specimen denotes: CD45RA+ positively selected. The receptors stem from a man in his late teens or twenties in good health.

The CDR3 region is CASSLGYEQFF. The CDR3 coding sequence is TGTGCCAGCAGTTTAGGGTATGAGCAGTTCTTC. The chain couples TRBV27 to TRBJ2-1; no reliable D call. This CDR3 contains 11 residues. The ends were cut back, 2 bases at V and 8 bases at J, with 4 bases in the middle. Germline V gene sequence: CDR1 MNHEY, CDR2 SMNVEV (reference sequence).

The chain uses TRBV4-1 and TRBJ2-3, with D hard to call. V gave up 6 bases and J gave up 4 bases, with 11 bases separating them. Germline lookup yields CDR1 MGHRA and CDR2 YSYEKL. This CDR3 comprises 13 residues. This CDR3 is CASRSPGADTQYF. The CDR3 DNA sequence: TGCGCCAGCAGGTCCCCGGGCGCAGATACGCAGTATTTT.

The chain employs TRBV14 and TRBJ2-1; 10 bases are shared with TRBD2. CDR3 length equals 16 residues. The trim removed 4 bases at V and 3 bases at J, leaving 6 bases unmatched. Germline V gives CDR1 SGHDN, CDR2 FVKESK. CDR3: CASSLGLAADYNEQFF. CDR3 DNA: TGTGCCAGCAGCCTAGGACTAGCGGCTGACTACAATGAGCAGTTCTTC.

The CDR3 loop reads CASSDPGTGNEKLFF. The CDR3 DNA follows: TGCGCCAGCAGTGACCCAGGGACGGGGAATGAAAAACTGTTTTTT. This chain links TRBV10-1 with TRBJ1-4; D might be TRBD1 (5 bases). The V end lost 3 bases, the J end lost 5 bases, and 13 bases lay between the germline ends. There are 15 residues in the CDR3. Germline CDR1 and CDR2: WNHNN and SYGVQD (reference sequence).

V gene TRBV7-2 combines with J gene TRBJ2-7, with D possibly being TRBD2 (5 bases). Trimming shortened V by 4 bases and J by 6 bases, and 10 bases separated the two germline ends. The germline gives CDR1 SGHTA, CDR2 FQGNSA. CDR3 size: 12 residues. In DNA, the CDR3 is TGTGCCAGCAGCTCTGGAGGATTCGAGCAGTACTTC. It specifies CASSSGGFEQYF.

The chain couples TRBV11-2 to TRBJ2-3, with D possibly being TRBD2 (6 bases). The length of the CDR3 is 16 residues. V was shortened by 0 bases and J by 1 base, with 11 bases between the two germline ends. CDR1 SGHAT and CDR2 FQNNGV come from the germline V gene. The CDR3 protein is CASSLELAYRTDTQYF. The CDR3 coding sequence is TGTGCCAGCAGCTTAGAACTAGCTTACCGCACAGATACGCAGTATTTT.

The chain couples TRBV19 to TRBJ2-1; possibly TRBD1 for D (6 bases). The CDR3 is made up of 15 amino acids. The V end lost 4 bases, the J end lost 8 bases, and 18 bases lay between the germline ends. Germline V gene lookup returns CDR1 LNHDA and CDR2 SQIVND (reference sequence). CDR3 bases: TGTGCCAGTAGTACCCGGGACACACGCGGCGATGAGCAGTTCTTC. Residues: CASSTRDTRGDEQFF.

This rearrangement joins TRBV6-1 to TRBJ2-5; D remains unclear. The CDR3 contains 11 residues. The V end was cut by 5 bases, the J end by 5 bases, with 6 bases between. The V gene's germline CDR1 is MNHNS and CDR2 SASEGT. CDR3 sequence: CASSIGETQYF. The CDR3 region has the DNA TGTGCCAGCAGTATTGGGGAGACCCAGTACTTC.

V is TRBV6-1 and J is TRBJ2-7, with D tentatively TRBD1 or TRBD2 (5 bases each). Germline V lookup: CDR1 MNHNS, CDR2 SASEGT. This CDR3 contains 12 residues. V lost 2 bases and J lost 9, with 11 bases in between. The CDR3 reads CASSENGGSQYF. CDR3 nucleotides: TGTGCCAGCAGTGAAAATGGGGGTTCGCAGTACTTC.

This clone has only one observation. This chain joins TRBV7-9 and TRBJ2-3; the D is unclear. Germline-derived CDR1 and CDR2 are SEHNR and FQNEAQ (reference sequence). The CDR3 consists of 15 residues. Trimming took off 4 bases at V and 1 base at J, with 12 bases between the two ends. CDR3 sequence reads: CASSSLGGRTDTQYF. CDR3 DNA: TGTGCCAGCAGCTCCCTTGGCGGCCGCACAGATACGCAGTATTTT.

CDR3 in amino acids: CASSLSIGTTNTEAFF. CDR3 sequence (DNA): TGTGCCAGCAGCTTATCGATCGGGACAACGAACACTGAAGCTTTCTTT. V and J are TRBV7-9 and TRBJ1-1, with D tentatively TRBD1 (6 bases). Germline V gene lookup returns CDR1 SEHNR and CDR2 FQNEAQ (reference sequence). V lost 2 bases, J lost 1 base, and 14 bases lay in between. The CDR3 length is 16 residues. The full variable domain, with the rest looked up from reference TRBV7-9 and TRBJ1-1, is DTGVSQNPRHKITKRGQNVTFRCDPISEHNRLYWYRQTLGQGPEFLTYFQNEAQLEKSRLLSDRFSAERPKGSFSTLEIQRTEQGDSAMYLCASSLSIGTTNTEAFFGQGTRLTVV.

The chain recombines TRBV15 with TRBJ2-7; 7 nucleotides match TRBD1. Trimming took 1 base from V and 5 from J; bases not matched to a gene: 5. This CDR3 is built from 14 residues. CDR1 and CDR2 (germline): LNHNV, YYDKDF (reference sequence). This chain's CDR3 is CATSRVDRLHEQYF. Written as DNA, the CDR3 is TGTGCCACCAGCAGAGTGGACAGGCTACACGAGCAGTACTTC.

In regard to this clone: Other DNA variants within this sample encode the same CDR3. This chain links TRBV7-2 with TRBJ2-2; D not resolved. CDR1 and CDR2 from the germline V gene are SGHTA and FQGNSA. This CDR3 spans 12 amino acids. V gave up 3 bases and J gave up 6 bases, with 5 bases separating them. The CDR3 loop is CASSFLAGELFF. Written as DNA, the CDR3 is TGTGCCAGCAGCTTTCTAGCCGGGGAGCTGTTTTTT.

This chain uses TRBV28 with TRBJ1-2, with TRBD1 as a possible D gene (5 bases). Trimming cost V 2 bases and J 8 bases, with 12 bases left between them. The CDR3 runs 13 residues. Germline CDR1 reads MDHEN; CDR2 reads SYDVKM. The CDR3 reads CASSLGARGGYTF. The CDR3 region has the DNA TGTGCCAGCAGTTTAGGGGCTCGAGGGGGCTACACCTTC.

This clone was detected a few times. The chain carries TRBV7-2 and TRBJ1-5; D is ambiguous. The CDR3 runs 12 residues. The V end lost 11 bases, the J end lost 3 bases, and 11 bases lay between the germline ends. The V gene's germline CDR1 is SGHTA and CDR2 FQGNSA. CDR3 in DNA: TGTGCCTCCGGGCAGGACAATCAGCCCCAGCATTTT. It encodes CASGQDNQPQHF.

V is TRBV10-1 and J is TRBJ2-1, with unresolved D. Germline CDR1 reads WNHNN; CDR2 reads SYGVQD (reference sequence). Trimming cost V 3 bases and J 8 bases, with 14 bases left between them. CDR3 length: 14 amino acids. The chain's CDR3 is CASSESTGRYEQFF. CDR3 sequence (DNA): TGCGCCAGCAGTGAAAGTACGGGCCGTTATGAGCAGTTCTTC.

The rearrangement links TRBV10-1 to TRBJ2-1; 8 bases are shared with TRBD2. The junction had 10 bases not matched to a gene; V was cut back by 5 bases and J by 4 bases. CDR1 WNHNN and CDR2 SYGVQD come from the germline V gene (reference sequence). The CDR3 is 16 residues long. CDR3 nucleotide sequence: TGCGCCAGCAGTAGCTTTCCGGGACTAGGTTACAATGAGCAGTTCTTC. Translation gives CASSSFPGLGYNEQFF.

The J gene is TRBJ2-7, the V gene TRBV27; TRBD1 is a possible D gene (5 bases). The germline V and J ends were trimmed by 0 bases and 0 bases, with 9 bases remaining between them. Germline values: CDR1 MNHEY, CDR2 SMNVEV (reference sequence). The CDR3 runs to 15 residues. The chain's CDR3 is CASSLSGVSSYEQYF. DNA of the CDR3: TGTGCCAGCAGTTTATCAGGGGTGAGCTCCTACGAGCAGTACTTC.

This chain joins TRBV18 and TRBJ1-5; 9 positions agree with TRBD1. Per the germline V gene, CDR1 is KGHSH and CDR2 is LQKENI. The CDR3 length is 16 residues. V lost 4 bases, J lost 4 bases, and 8 bases stayed unmatched. The CDR3 here is CASSLSSDRGNQPQHF. The CDR3, as DNA: TGTGCCAGCTCACTTAGCAGCGACAGGGGGAATCAGCCCCAGCATTTT.

This chain links TRBV7-9 with TRBJ2-3, with D possibly being TRBD1 (5 bases). The CDR3 is 17 residues long. The V end lost 5 bases, the J end lost 1 base, and 19 bases lay between the germline ends. The germline gives CDR1 SEHNR, CDR2 FQNEAQ (reference sequence). The CDR3 DNA follows: TGTGCCAGCAGCCTTTCGACTTTAGGGGTAGGCACAGATACGCAGTATTTT. It codes for CASSLSTLGVGTDTQYF.

The chain combines TRBV28 with TRBJ1-5; D ambiguous. There are 13 residues in the CDR3. V shed 3 bases and J shed 11 bases, with 14 bases lying between them. Germline lookup yields CDR1 MDHEN and CDR2 SYDVKM. The CDR3 sequence: CASSLRPKVSQHF. CDR3 in DNA: TGTGCCAGCAGTTTGAGACCTAAGGTTTCCCAGCATTTT.

This chain links TRBV11-2 with TRBJ2-7, with 7 bases aligning to TRBD2. The CDR3 has 14 amino acids. Germline trimming cut 3 bases from V and 3 bases from J; bases unmatched to any gene: 5. Germline loops: CDR1 SGHAT, CDR2 FQNNGV. The DNA for the CDR3 is TGTGCCAGCAGCTTGGCCAGCGGGGTCTACGAGCAGTACTTC. Amino acid sequence: CASSLASGVYEQYF.

This chain joins TRBV30 and TRBJ2-1, with a possible D match to TRBD2 (5 bases). Germline loops: CDR1 GTSNPN, CDR2 SVGIG (reference sequence). The CDR3 contains 15 residues. V was trimmed by 0 bases and J by 4 bases, leaving 13 bases between them. In DNA form, the CDR3 reads TGTGCCTGGAGTGTGGAAGTAGCGCCTTACAATGAGCAGTTCTTC. Amino acids: CAWSVEVAPYNEQFF.

The J gene is TRBJ2-5, the V gene TRBV6-1; the D call may be TRBD1 or TRBD2 (5 bases each). The V and J ends lost 2 bases and 14 bases respectively, with 21 bases between them. Looked up from germline, CDR1 is MNHNS and CDR2 is SASEGT. CDR3 length equals 14 residues. For the CDR3, the DNA is TGTGCCAGCAGTGAACTCGTAAGGGACCTCCCCTCCTACTTC. This translates into CASSELVRDLPSYF.

This sequence joins TRBV9 and TRBJ1-4; D gene uncertain. The germline gives CDR1 SGDLS, CDR2 YYNGEE. The CDR3 runs 15 residues. Trimming took 0 bases from V and 5 from J, leaving 11 bases between them. CDR3 residues: CASSVAEGRNEKLFF. In DNA form, the CDR3 reads TGTGCCAGCAGCGTAGCTGAGGGCAGGAATGAAAAACTGTTTTTT.

J is TRBJ2-7 and V is TRBV28; 10 bases align to TRBD1. With V trimmed by 4 bases and J by 3 bases, 9 bases remained unmatched. The CDR3 runs 16 residues. Germline CDR1 reads MDHEN; CDR2 reads SYDVKM. CDR3 coding DNA: TGTGCCAGCAGTTCCACGGACAGGGGGAATCTCTACGAGCAGTACTTC. Protein sequence: CASSSTDRGNLYEQYF. Full variable domain (remainder filled in from reference TRBV28 and TRBJ2-7): DVKVTQSSRYLVKRTGEKVFLECVQDMDHENMFWYRQDPGLGLRLIYFSYDVKMKEKGDIPEGYSVSREKKERFSLILESASTNQTSMYLCASSSTDRGNLYEQYFGPGTRLTVT.

This sequence joins TRBV30 and TRBJ2-3; TRBD1 or TRBD2 may be the D gene (7 bases each). Germline V gene sequence: CDR1 GTSNPN, CDR2 SVGIG (reference sequence). V lost 0 bases and J lost 2, with 12 bases in between. The CDR3 is 15 residues long. The CDR3 DNA follows: TGTGCCTGGAGTGTTACAGGGGACTACACAGATACGCAGTATTTT. Translated, it gives CAWSVTGDYTDTQYF. The whole variable domain, filled in from reference TRBV30 and TRBJ2-3, reads SQTIHQWPATLVQPVGSPLSLECTVEGTSNPNLYWYRQAAGRGLQLLFYSVGIGQISSEVPQNLSASRPQDRQFILSSKKLLLSDSGFYLCAWSVTGDYTDTQYFGPGTRLTVL.

The chain carries TRBV2 and TRBJ2-5; 7 bases agree with TRBD1. The CDR3 contains 15 residues. Germline loops: CDR1 SNHLY, CDR2 FYNNEI. V shed 6 bases, J shed 4 bases, and the junction held 11 bases outside the gene matches. The DNA for the CDR3 is TGTGCCAGCAGCCGGGAAGCAGGGGGTATAGAGACCCAGTACTTC. Its translation: CASSREAGGIETQYF.